This paragraph covers one T cell receptor beta chain sequence. These data are taken from a study of blood T cell repertoires in COVID-19. Sequenced by immunoSEQ multiplex PCR; TCRdb stores in-frame clones only, minus some. Of some 100,000 clones in the sample, 84% are singletons; the top ten hold roughly 8.2%. The CDR3 covers 17 residues. The germline CDR1 and CDR2 sequences are LGHNA and YNFKEQ. V was cut by 0 bases and J by 2 bases, with 14 bases left in between. Sequencing used peripheral blood. This clonotype originated in a woman older than 75 with active or convalescent COVID-19. This chain connects TRBV4-2 to TRBJ2-1; D gene ambiguous. CDR3 amino acids: CASSQDIDQATYNEQFF. The CDR3 DNA reads TGTGCCAGCAGCCAAGATATAGACCAGGCGACCTACAATGAGCAGTTCTTC.